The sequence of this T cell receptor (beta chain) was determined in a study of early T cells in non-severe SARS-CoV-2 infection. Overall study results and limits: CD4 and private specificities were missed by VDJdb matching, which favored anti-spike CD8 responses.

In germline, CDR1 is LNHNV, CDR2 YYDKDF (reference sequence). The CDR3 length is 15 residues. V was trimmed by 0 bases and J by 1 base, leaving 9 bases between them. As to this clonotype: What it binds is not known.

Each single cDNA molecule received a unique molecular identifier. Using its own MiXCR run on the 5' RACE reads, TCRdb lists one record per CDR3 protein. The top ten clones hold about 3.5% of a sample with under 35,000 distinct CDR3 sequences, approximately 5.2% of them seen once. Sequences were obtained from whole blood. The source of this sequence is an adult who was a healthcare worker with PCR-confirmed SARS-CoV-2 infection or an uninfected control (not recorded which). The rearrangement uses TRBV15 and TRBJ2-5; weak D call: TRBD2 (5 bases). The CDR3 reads CATSRDTGIQETQYF. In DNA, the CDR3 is TGTGCCACCAGCAGAGATACGGGGATCCAAGAGACCCAGTACTTC.